These T cell receptor beta chains were read from a single sample in a study of T cell changes during pregnancy in multiple sclerosis. Some clones are missing from TCRdb's copy, which holds only in-frame ones; the method was immunoSEQ multiplex PCR. Among fewer than 60,000 clones listed, 95% were seen once. Here the sequenced sample was CD8+ T cells from peripheral blood mononuclear cells, taken in the first trimester of pregnancy. The receptors derive from a female donor with multiple sclerosis, enrolled in a pregnancy study. Each CDR3 is given with its conserved first and last residue. Each record gives: V gene, D gene, J gene, clone size, CDR3 DNA, CDR3 protein. The D gene is left open where the match is weak. Expanded clones are given a class, and other clones once, few, many or no size at all.

V: TRBV5-4; D: TRBD1; J: TRBJ2-7; size: -; DNA: TGTGCCAGCAGCTTCGGACAGGGGGCATTATCCGAGCAGTACTTC; CDR3: CASSFGQGALSEQYF
V: TRBV4-3; D: -; J: TRBJ1-3; size: -; DNA: TGCGCCAGCAGCCAAGATTCGAGGTCTGGAAACACCATATATTTT; CDR3: CASSQDSRSGNTIYF
V: TRBV5-1; D: -; J: TRBJ2-2; size: -; DNA: TGCGCCAGCAGCACCCCTCCCGGGATCTCGAACACCGGGGAGCTGTTTTTT; CDR3: CASSTPPGISNTGELFF
V: TRBV6-5; D: TRBD2; J: TRBJ2-2; size: -; DNA: TGTGCCAGCAGTTACTCGGCTAGCGGAGGCCACGGGGAGCTGTTTTTT; CDR3: CASSYSASGGHGELFF
V: TRBV5-1; D: TRBD2; J: TRBJ2-1; size: -; DNA: TGCGCCAGCACTTTTAGCGGGAGAAGTAATGAGCAGTTCTTC; CDR3: CASTFSGRSNEQFF
V: TRBV9; D: TRBD1; J: TRBJ1-2; size: few; DNA: TGTGCCAGCAGCGGGGCGGACAGGGGCCGGTCTGGCTACACCTTC; CDR3: CASSGADRGRSGYTF
V: TRBV7-8; D: TRBD2; J: TRBJ2-7; size: -; DNA: TGTGCCAGCAGCCTCCGGACTAGTAACGAGCAGTACTTC; CDR3: CASSLRTSNEQYF
V: TRBV15; D: TRBD2; J: TRBJ2-1; size: -; DNA: TGTGCCACCAGCCGTAGCGGGAGGGACAATGAGCAGTTCTTC; CDR3: CATSRSGRDNEQFF
V: TRBV9; D: TRBD1; J: TRBJ2-6; size: -; DNA: TGTGCCAGCAGCGCTCCGGGACAGGGGGCATCTGGGGCCAACGTCCTGACTTTC; CDR3: CASSAPGQGASGANVLTF
V: TRBV27; D: -; J: TRBJ1-5; size: -; DNA: TGTGCCAGCAGTTTCACAGGGTTAATTCAGCCCCAGCATTTT; CDR3: CASSFTGLIQPQHF
V: TRBV28; D: TRBD2; J: TRBJ2-5; size: -; DNA: TGTGCCAGCAGTTTGAGTCGGACTAGCGGATCCTTGGGGCAAGAGACCCAGTACTTC; CDR3: CASSLSRTSGSLGQETQYF
V: TRBV29-1; D: TRBD1; J: TRBJ1-2; size: -; DNA: TGCAGCGTTGATCCCAGGGGGCTTAATGGCTACACCTTC; CDR3: CSVDPRGLNGYTF
V: TRBV5-1; D: TRBD2; J: TRBJ2-1; size: -; DNA: TGCGCCAGCAGCTTGGGACCGCGGGAGATGCCCTACAATGAGCAGTTCTTC; CDR3: CASSLGPREMPYNEQFF
V: TRBV7-9; D: TRBD2; J: TRBJ2-7; size: -; DNA: TGTGCCAGCAGCTTACTAGCGGGAAACGAGCAGTACTTC; CDR3: CASSLLAGNEQYF
V: TRBV6-6; D: -; J: TRBJ2-7; size: -; DNA: TGTGCCAGCAGCTCTACAGGGATGAGCGAGCAGTACTTC; CDR3: CASSSTGMSEQYF
V: TRBV7-9; D: TRBD1; J: TRBJ2-7; size: -; DNA: TGTGCCAGCAGCTCCGCCGGTGGGGACAGGGCCCACGAGCAGTACTTC; CDR3: CASSSAGGDRAHEQYF
V: TRBV9; D: -; J: TRBJ1-2; size: -; DNA: TGTGCCAGCAGCGTAGCGGGGTCCTTCGTGGGCTACACCTTC; CDR3: CASSVAGSFVGYTF